This T cell receptor beta chain was obtained from a study of blood T cell repertoires in COVID-19. Participant ages covered roughly 18 to 89 years across 20 to 25 US areas. Clones were read by immunoSEQ multiplex PCR, and TCRdb kept only the in-frame ones, dropping some. The sample lists some 300,000 clones, roughly nine tenths occurring once. Germline V CDR1 and CDR2: MNHEY, SVGAGI. The CDR3 totals 15 residues. J lost 5 bases, V lost 5 bases, and 11 bases had no gene match. Sample: PBMCs or T cells enriched from blood (not recorded which). The clonotype was recovered from a woman aged 25 to 39 who had recovered from COVID-19. J is TRBJ2-7 and V is TRBV6-5, with 8 positions matching TRBD1. The CDR3 loop is CASSPSGRGLNEQYF. The DNA for the CDR3 is TGTGCCAGCAGTCCCTCCGGCAGGGGGCTAAACGAGCAGTACTTC.